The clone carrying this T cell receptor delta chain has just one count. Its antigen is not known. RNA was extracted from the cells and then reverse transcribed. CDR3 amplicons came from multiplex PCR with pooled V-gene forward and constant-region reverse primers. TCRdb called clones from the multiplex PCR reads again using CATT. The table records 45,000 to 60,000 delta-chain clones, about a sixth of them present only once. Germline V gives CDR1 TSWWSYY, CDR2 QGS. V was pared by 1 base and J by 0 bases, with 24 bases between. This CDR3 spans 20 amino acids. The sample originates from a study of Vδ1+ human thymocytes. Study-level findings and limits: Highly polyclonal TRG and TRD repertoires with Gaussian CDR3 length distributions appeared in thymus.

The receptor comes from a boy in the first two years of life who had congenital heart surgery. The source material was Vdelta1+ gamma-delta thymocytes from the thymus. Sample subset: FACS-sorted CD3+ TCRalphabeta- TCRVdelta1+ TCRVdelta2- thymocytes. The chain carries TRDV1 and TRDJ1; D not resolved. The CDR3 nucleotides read TGTGCTCTTGGGGAACGCGGGACAGGCACGATTAAGGGACACACCGATAAACTCATCTTT. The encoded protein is CALGERGTGTIKGHTDKLIF.